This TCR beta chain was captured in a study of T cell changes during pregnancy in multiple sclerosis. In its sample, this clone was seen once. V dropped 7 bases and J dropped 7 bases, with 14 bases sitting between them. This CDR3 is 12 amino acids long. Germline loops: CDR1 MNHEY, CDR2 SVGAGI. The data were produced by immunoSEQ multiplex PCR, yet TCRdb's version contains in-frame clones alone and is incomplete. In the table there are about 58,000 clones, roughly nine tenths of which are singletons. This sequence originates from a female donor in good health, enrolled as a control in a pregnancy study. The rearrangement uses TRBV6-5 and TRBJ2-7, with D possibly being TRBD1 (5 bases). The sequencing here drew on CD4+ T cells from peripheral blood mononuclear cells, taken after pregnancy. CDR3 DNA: TGTGCCAGCACCGACCAAGCAGGGGAGCAGTACTTC. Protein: CASTDQAGEQYF.